The rows below give T cell receptor beta chains drawn from one sample of a study of beta chain features in type 1 diabetes. The assay was immunoSEQ multiplex PCR, and TCRdb's table has in-frame clones only and misses some. This table has roughly 140,000 clones, approximately 8.1% appearing once. Sequenced input: central memory CD4+ T cells from blood. The receptor source for this set is a man younger than 30 in good health. Each CDR3 is given with its conserved first and last residue. Fields, in order: V gene, D gene, J gene, clone size, CDR3 protein, CDR3 DNA. The D gene is left open where the match is weak. The size entry is marked missing in some rows and otherwise reads once, few, many or a size class.

v_call: TRBV4-2; d_call: .; j_call: TRBJ1-5; clone_size: few; cdr3_aa: CASSPAGYSNQPQHF; cdr3_nt: TGTGCCAGCAGCCCGGCGGGGTATAGCAATCAGCCCCAGCATTTT
v_call: TRBV18; d_call: TRBD2; j_call: TRBJ2-3; clone_size: many; cdr3_aa: CASSPRTSGASTDTQYF; cdr3_nt: TGTGCCAGCTCACCGAGGACTAGCGGGGCTAGCACAGATACGCAGTATTTT
v_call: TRBV6-5; d_call: .; j_call: TRBJ2-5; clone_size: few; cdr3_aa: CASSYSSPETQYF; cdr3_nt: TGTGCCAGCAGTTACTCATCTCCGGAGACCCAGTACTTC
v_call: TRBV28; d_call: .; j_call: TRBJ1-1; clone_size: .; cdr3_aa: CASSFPRGGTEAFF; cdr3_nt: TGTGCCAGCAGTTTCCCCAGGGGAGGGACTGAAGCTTTCTTT
v_call: TRBV5-4; d_call: TRBD1; j_call: TRBJ2-5; clone_size: .; cdr3_aa: CASSSKSTEPRGRETQYF; cdr3_nt: TGTGCCAGCAGCTCCAAATCGACAGAACCAAGGGGGCGGGAGACCCAGTACTTC
v_call: TRBV7-2; d_call: TRBD2; j_call: TRBJ2-1; clone_size: few; cdr3_aa: CASSTGLSGVVQFF; cdr3_nt: TGTGCCAGCAGCACGGGGCTTAGCGGGGTCGTGCAGTTCTTC
v_call: TRBV7-2; d_call: TRBD1; j_call: TRBJ1-5; clone_size: few; cdr3_aa: CASSPRTGGYNQPQHF; cdr3_nt: TGTGCCAGCAGCCCGAGGACAGGGGGATACAATCAGCCCCAGCATTTT
v_call: TRBV5-1; d_call: .; j_call: TRBJ1-2; clone_size: few; cdr3_aa: CASSLASGDRGYGYTF; cdr3_nt: TGCGCCAGCAGCTTGGCTAGCGGGGACCGGGGCTATGGCTACACCTTC
v_call: TRBV14; d_call: TRBD2; j_call: TRBJ2-7; clone_size: .; cdr3_aa: CASSQGWGGEQYF; cdr3_nt: TGTGCCAGCAGCCAAGGCTGGGGGGGAGAGCAGTACTTC
v_call: TRBV7-9; d_call: .; j_call: TRBJ1-4; clone_size: .; cdr3_aa: CASSLDIATNEKLFF; cdr3_nt: TGTGCCAGCTCATTAGATATTGCAACTAATGAAAAACTGTTTTTT
v_call: TRBV11-3; d_call: .; j_call: TRBJ2-5; clone_size: few; cdr3_aa: CASSLRPTGVETQYF; cdr3_nt: TGTGCCAGCAGCTTAAGACCCACCGGAGTTGAGACCCAGTACTTC
v_call: TRBV7-9; d_call: .; j_call: TRBJ2-5; clone_size: few; cdr3_aa: CASSSWTEETQYF; cdr3_nt: TGTGCCAGCAGCTCCTGGACAGAAGAGACCCAGTACTTC
v_call: TRBV11-2; d_call: .; j_call: TRBJ2-2; clone_size: .; cdr3_aa: CASSFGGYTGELFF; cdr3_nt: TGTGCCAGCAGCTTCGGGGGTTACACCGGGGAGCTGTTTTTT
v_call: TRBV27; d_call: .; j_call: TRBJ2-1; clone_size: .; cdr3_aa: CASSSEGGARYYNEQFF; cdr3_nt: TGTGCCAGCAGTTCCGAGGGCGGAGCACGTTACTACAATGAGCAGTTCTTC
v_call: TRBV7-8; d_call: .; j_call: TRBJ1-2; clone_size: few; cdr3_aa: CASSLWEGGYGYTF; cdr3_nt: TGTGCCAGCAGCTTATGGGAGGGGGGCTATGGCTACACCTTC
v_call: TRBV29-1; d_call: TRBD2; j_call: TRBJ2-1; clone_size: many; cdr3_aa: CSVEIGGGGNEQFF; cdr3_nt: TGCAGCGTTGAAATTGGCGGGGGGGGCAATGAGCAGTTCTTC
v_call: TRBV30; d_call: TRBD2; j_call: TRBJ2-7; clone_size: .; cdr3_aa: CAWSHWTSGTYEQYF; cdr3_nt: TGTGCCTGGAGCCACTGGACTAGCGGGACTTACGAGCAGTACTTC
v_call: TRBV30; d_call: .; j_call: TRBJ2-5; clone_size: .; cdr3_aa: CAVSAGETQYF; cdr3_nt: TGTGCCGTTAGCGCGGGAGAGACCCAGTACTTC
v_call: TRBV18; d_call: .; j_call: TRBJ1-4; clone_size: .; cdr3_aa: CASSPFATNEKLFF; cdr3_nt: TGTGCCAGCTCACCCTTTGCAACTAATGAAAAACTGTTTTTT
v_call: TRBV28; d_call: .; j_call: TRBJ2-3; clone_size: few; cdr3_aa: CASTGGVTDTQYF; cdr3_nt: TGTGCCAGCACGGGCGGGGTAACAGATACGCAGTATTTT
v_call: TRBV4-2; d_call: TRBD1; j_call: TRBJ1-6; clone_size: few; cdr3_aa: CASSQDSVYFRDRGSPLHF; cdr3_nt: TGTGCCAGCAGCCAAGACTCCGTATATTTTCGGGACAGGGGCTCACCCCTCCACTTT
v_call: TRBV2; d_call: .; j_call: TRBJ2-5; clone_size: .; cdr3_aa: CASRGQVQETQYF; cdr3_nt: TGTGCCAGCAGGGGGCAAGTACAAGAGACCCAGTACTTC
v_call: TRBV7-7; d_call: TRBD2; j_call: TRBJ2-7; clone_size: few; cdr3_aa: CASSPGGDYEQYF; cdr3_nt: TGTGCTAGCAGCCCGGGGGGGGACTACGAGCAGTACTTC
v_call: TRBV2; d_call: .; j_call: TRBJ1-2; clone_size: few; cdr3_aa: CASSEFLSQAYYGYTF; cdr3_nt: TGTGCCAGCAGTGAATTCTTGTCACAGGCCTACTATGGCTACACCTTC
v_call: TRBV11-2; d_call: .; j_call: TRBJ2-3; clone_size: .; cdr3_aa: CASSLDLTDTQYF; cdr3_nt: TGTGCCAGCAGCTTAGATCTCACAGATACGCAGTATTTT
v_call: TRBV28; d_call: TRBD1; j_call: TRBJ1-5; clone_size: few; cdr3_aa: CASSLGQINQPQHF; cdr3_nt: TGTGCCAGCAGTTTGGGACAGATCAATCAGCCCCAGCATTTT
v_call: TRBV9; d_call: TRBD2; j_call: TRBJ2-2; clone_size: few; cdr3_aa: CASSVEASGSLDTGELFF; cdr3_nt: TGTGCCAGCAGCGTAGAGGCTAGCGGGAGCCTCGACACCGGGGAGCTGTTTTTT